This paragraph reports one TCR beta chain. These data originate in a study of blood T cell repertoires in COVID-19. Per the original methods: Estimation of nucleated cell counts relied on the amplification of reference gene primers. The assay was immunoSEQ multiplex PCR, and TCRdb's table has in-frame clones only and misses some. V and J calls and clone size are as listed in that table; D and trimming were resolved from the DNA. This table has around 480,000 clones, around 90% appearing once. Germline assignment: CDR1 LNHDA and CDR2 SQIVND (reference sequence). This CDR3 is built from 13 residues. Trimming took off 3 bases at V and 15 bases at J, with 18 bases between the two ends. Participants' own reports of clinical history determined their cohort assignment. Recovery meant two consecutive negative NP/OP PCR tests, professional clearance, or resolved symptoms.

The origin of this receptor is a woman between 18 and 29 years old who had recovered from COVID-19. The V gene is TRBV19, the J gene TRBJ2-1; perhaps TRBD2 as D (6 bases). Sequencing used PBMCs or T cells enriched from blood (not recorded which). The CDR3 region has the DNA TGTGCCAGTAGTATCGGGGTCCGGGACTCGCGGTTCTTC. Residues: CASSIGVRDSRFF. Together with reference TRBV19 and TRBJ2-1, the CDR3 gives the full variable domain: DGGITQSPKYLFRKEGQNVTLSCEQNLNHDAMYWYRQDPGQGLRLIYYSQIVNDFQKGDIAEGYSVSREKKESFPLTVTSAQKNPTAFYLCASSIGVRDSRFFGPGTRLTVL.